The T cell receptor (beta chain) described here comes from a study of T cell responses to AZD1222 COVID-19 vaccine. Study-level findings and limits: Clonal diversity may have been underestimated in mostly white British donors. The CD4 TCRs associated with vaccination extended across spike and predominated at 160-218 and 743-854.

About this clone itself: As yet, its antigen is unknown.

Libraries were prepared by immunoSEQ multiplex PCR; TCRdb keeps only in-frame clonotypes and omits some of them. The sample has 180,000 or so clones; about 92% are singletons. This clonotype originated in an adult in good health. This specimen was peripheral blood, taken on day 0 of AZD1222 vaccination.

The CDR3 DNA is TGTGCCAGCTCACCGCCGGTGGGGGGCGATGGCTACACCTTC. Amino acids: CASSPPVGGDGYTF. This rearrangement joins TRBV18 to TRBJ1-2, with D possibly TRBD1 on 6 matching bases. Germline CDR1 and CDR2: KGHSH and LQKENI. Trimming pared 3 bases from V and 6 bases from J, leaving 14 bases between. CDR3 size: 14 residues.